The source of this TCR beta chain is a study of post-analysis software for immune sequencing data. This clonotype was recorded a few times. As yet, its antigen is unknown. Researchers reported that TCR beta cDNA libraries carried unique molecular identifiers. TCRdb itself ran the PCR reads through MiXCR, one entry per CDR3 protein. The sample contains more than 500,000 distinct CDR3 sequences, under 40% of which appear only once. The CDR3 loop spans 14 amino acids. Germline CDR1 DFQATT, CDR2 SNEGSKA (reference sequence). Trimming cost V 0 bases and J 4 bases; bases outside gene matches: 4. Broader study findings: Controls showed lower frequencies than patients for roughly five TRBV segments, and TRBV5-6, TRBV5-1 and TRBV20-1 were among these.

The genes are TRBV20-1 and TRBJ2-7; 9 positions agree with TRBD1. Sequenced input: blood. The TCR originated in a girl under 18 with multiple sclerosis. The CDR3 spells CSARDGDRVYEQYF. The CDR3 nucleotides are TGCAGTGCTAGAGATGGGGACAGGGTGTACGAGCAGTACTTC.